This T cell receptor (beta chain) originates from a study of CD8 T cells in Susac syndrome. Broader study findings: That the number of individuals in its TCR sequencing and HLA analysis was relatively small was acknowledged by the study.

Random hexamers were used to reverse transcribe the RNA input (about 0.5 to 1 ug). Multiplex immunoSEQ PCR targeted 54 Vbeta and 13 Jbeta TCR beta segments. TCRdb passed the immunoSEQ multiplex PCR reads through MiXCR, listing each CDR3 protein once. The data show under 200,000 distinct CDR3 sequences, with about 91% seen just once and over 0.075% held by the top ten. Sequencing of TCR beta was performed on blood CD8+ and CD4+ T cells. Through negative isolation, CD4+ and CD8+ T cells were obtained, while TEMRA cells were enriched using FACS. As regards this clonotype: Its specificity is unknown.

V shed 5 bases and J 3 bases; nucleotides not matched to a gene: 6. Germline V gives CDR1 LGHDT, CDR2 YNNKEL (reference sequence). The CDR3 runs 14 residues. The sequencing sample was made of CD4+ T cells from PBMCs. The chain carries TRBV3-1 and TRBJ1-1, with 7 bases fitting TRBD1. The receptor comes from a human donor with Susac syndrome. Written as DNA, the CDR3 is TGTGCCAGCAGCTTCAGGGGGGGGGACACTGAAGCTTTCTTT. This gives the protein CASSFRGGDTEAFF.